This TCR beta chain originates from a study of blood T cells in healthy people across ages (dated by TCRdb to the mid-2010s). Context from the whole study: Template switching captured roughly one uniquely barcoded TCR beta cDNA molecule per two T cells in model experiments. Using deep sequencing normalized with unique cDNA molecular identifiers, the study measured how TCR beta repertoire diversity changes with age. Four age groups were formed from the donors: young (average approximately 15 years), middle-aged (around 40), aged (about 62) and long-lived (approximately 78). To avoid experimental bias, donors of different ages were randomly spread across the sequencing lanes. For two donors (one aged 18 to 29 and one aged 80 or older), the study analyzed two additional independent replicas of 1 million unique cDNA reads from the same blood draw.

The CDR3 goes from the cysteine to the phenylalanine over 14 residues. Of the read, only the CDR3 DNA is kept; its 42 bases are in frame from base 1. Trimming removed 2 bases from V and 0 bases from J, leaving 5 bases between the germline ends. Overall study outcomes, separate from this receptor: As age increased, observed TCR beta diversity per million T cells dropped in a roughly linear way, and a significant reduction was already evident by age roughly 40. Estimates of total diversity based on one million sequenced T cells were regarded as lower bounds and as underestimates. Conclusive comparison of naive and antigen-experienced compartments was prevented by the profiling of bulk unsorted PBMCs. Compared with the aged group, the long-lived group had more naive CD4+ T cells, fewer expanded clones and increased TCR diversity, a pattern suggesting age selection. Observed TCR beta diversity correlated strongly with the percentage of naive T cells measured by flow cytometry. Donor CMV infection status was unknown, potentially confounding age-related changes in expanded clonotypes.

The donors were roughly 38 Caucasian individuals from Russia, aged roughly 6 to 100 years, who were systemically healthy. About 9.8 milliliters of peripheral blood were drawn from each donor into EDTA-treated Vacutainer tubes. Ficoll-Paque density-gradient centrifugation was used to isolate PBMCs, with at least 6 million obtained per sample. Trizol reagent was used to extract total RNA from the PBMCs, yielding at least 5.5 micrograms per sample. For every donor, an aliquot of PBMCs went through flow cytometry to measure the percentages of naive CD45RAhigh/CD27high T cells. Receptor libraries were prepared by 5' RACE. A second roughly 6 to 11 cycle PCR used a sample-barcoded 5' primer and a J-beta primer mix. A template-switch 5' adaptor carrying 12 random nucleotides introduced a unique molecular identifier onto each TCR beta cDNA molecule. Each sample yielded at least 3 million CDR3-containing paired-end reads. The Mint cDNA synthesis kit, primed by a TRBC-specific oligonucleotide, was used to synthesize first-strand cDNA from all RNA. All cDNA was treated with uracil-DNA glycosylase and then went through a first 18-cycle PCR with the universal primers M1SS and BC2_uni_R. Regarding the original processing steps: Each sample was normalized by randomly selecting 1 million high-quality reads, each carrying a distinct molecular identifier. Instead of being binned into consensus sequences, reads that shared molecular identifiers were thrown out. MiTCR, set to a Q25 quality threshold and the strictest error-elimination algorithm, was used for CDR3 identification, clonotype clustering and error correction. Lower-bound total TCR beta diversity was estimated with a nonparametric unseen species model using Euler transformation. TCRdb handled the public reads itself, with Q25 trimming in fastp and clone calling in MiXCR, and kept productive beta chains. Duplicate CDR3 protein sequences are folded into a single record with the most common DNA and genes. TCRdb, rather than the study authors, made the V and J calls. Counted in this sample were 1.5 million to 2 million distinct CDR3 sequences; roughly 43% of them appeared once. Clones ranked in the top ten supply 23% of the sample.

This clonotype was picked up a small number of times. Its specific antigen is unknown. Per-base qualities were not stored, and no clone one base away is much larger. The clonotype originates from a human donor in good health. The rearrangement joined TRBV12-3 or TRBV12-4 to TRBJ2-4; the D gene cannot be named for sure. The sequencing sample was made of blood. The DNA sequence is TGTGCCAGCAGTTTACCGTTAGCCAAAAACATTCAGTACTTC. Translated, this is CASSLPLAKNIQYF.